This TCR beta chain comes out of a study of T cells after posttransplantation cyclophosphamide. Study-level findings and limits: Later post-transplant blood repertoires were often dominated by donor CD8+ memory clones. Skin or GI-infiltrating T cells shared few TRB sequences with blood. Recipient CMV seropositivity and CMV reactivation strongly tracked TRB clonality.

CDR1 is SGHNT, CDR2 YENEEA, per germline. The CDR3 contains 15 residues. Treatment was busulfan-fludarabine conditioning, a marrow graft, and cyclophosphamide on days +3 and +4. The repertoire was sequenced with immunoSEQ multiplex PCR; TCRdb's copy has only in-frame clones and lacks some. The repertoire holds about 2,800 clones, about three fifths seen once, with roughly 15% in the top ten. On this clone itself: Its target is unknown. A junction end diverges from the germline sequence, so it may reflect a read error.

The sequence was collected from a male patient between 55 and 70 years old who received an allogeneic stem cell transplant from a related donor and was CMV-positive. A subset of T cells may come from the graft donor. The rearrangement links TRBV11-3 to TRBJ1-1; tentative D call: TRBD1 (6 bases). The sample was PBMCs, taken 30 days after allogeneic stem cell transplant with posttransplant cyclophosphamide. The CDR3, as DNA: TGTGCCAGCAGCTGGGGGGGCCACGAGAACAGTGAAGCTTTCTTT. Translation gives CASSWGGHENSEAFF.